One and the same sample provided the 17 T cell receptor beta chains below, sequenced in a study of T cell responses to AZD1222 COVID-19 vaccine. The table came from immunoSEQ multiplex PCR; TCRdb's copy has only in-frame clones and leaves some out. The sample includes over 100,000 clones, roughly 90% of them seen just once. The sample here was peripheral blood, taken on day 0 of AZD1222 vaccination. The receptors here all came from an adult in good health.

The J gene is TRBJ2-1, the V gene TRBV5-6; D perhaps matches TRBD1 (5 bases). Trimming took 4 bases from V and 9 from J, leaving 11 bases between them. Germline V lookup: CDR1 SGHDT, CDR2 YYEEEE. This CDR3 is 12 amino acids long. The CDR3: CASSPGHREQFF. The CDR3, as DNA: TGTGCCAGCAGCCCCGGACATCGTGAGCAGTTCTTC.

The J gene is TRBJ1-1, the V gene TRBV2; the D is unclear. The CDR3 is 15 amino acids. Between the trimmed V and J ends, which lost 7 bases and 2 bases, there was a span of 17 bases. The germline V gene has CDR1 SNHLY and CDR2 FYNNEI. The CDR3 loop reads CASKTLWVSNTEAFF. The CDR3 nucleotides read TGTGCCAGCAAAACTCTTTGGGTATCCAACACTGAAGCTTTCTTT.

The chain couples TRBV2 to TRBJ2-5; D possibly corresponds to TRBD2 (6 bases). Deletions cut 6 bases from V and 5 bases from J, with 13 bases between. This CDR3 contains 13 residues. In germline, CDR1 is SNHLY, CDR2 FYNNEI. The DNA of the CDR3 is TGTGCCAGCAGCGGGGGACGGATGGAGACCCAGTACTTC. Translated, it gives CASSGGRMETQYF.

CDR3 coding DNA: TGTGCCAGCAGCCTTAGTGAGGGTAGGGATGGCTACACCTTC. Translated: CASSLSEGRDGYTF. The J gene is TRBJ1-2, the V gene TRBV7-9; D is unclear. The V gene's germline CDR1 is SEHNR and CDR2 FQNEAQ (reference sequence). Trimming took off 5 bases at V and 6 bases at J, with 16 bases between the two ends. The CDR3 loop spans 14 amino acids.

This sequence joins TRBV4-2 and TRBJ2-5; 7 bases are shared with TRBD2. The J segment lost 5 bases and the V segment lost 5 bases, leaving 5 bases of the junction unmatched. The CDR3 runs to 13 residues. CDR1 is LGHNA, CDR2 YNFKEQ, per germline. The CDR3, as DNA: TGTGCCAGCAGCTTTACTAGCGTGGAGACCCAGTACTTC. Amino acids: CASSFTSVETQYF.

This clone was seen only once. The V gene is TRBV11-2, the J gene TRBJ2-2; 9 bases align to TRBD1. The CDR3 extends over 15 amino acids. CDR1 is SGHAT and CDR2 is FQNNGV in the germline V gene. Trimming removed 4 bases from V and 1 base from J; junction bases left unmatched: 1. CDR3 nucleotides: TGTGCCAGCAGCTCGGGACAGGGGAACACCGGGGAGCTGTTTTTT. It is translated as CASSSGQGNTGELFF.

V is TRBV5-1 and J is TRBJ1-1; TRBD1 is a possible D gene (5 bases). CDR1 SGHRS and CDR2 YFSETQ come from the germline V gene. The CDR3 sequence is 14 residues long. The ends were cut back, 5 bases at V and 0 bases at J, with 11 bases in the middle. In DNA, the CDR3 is TGCGCCAGCAGGCTGGGACGGATGAACACTGAAGCTTTCTTT. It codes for CASRLGRMNTEAFF.

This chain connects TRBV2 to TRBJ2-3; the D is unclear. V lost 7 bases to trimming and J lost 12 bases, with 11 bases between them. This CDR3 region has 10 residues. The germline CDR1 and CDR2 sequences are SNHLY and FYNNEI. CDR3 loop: CASTTRFQYF. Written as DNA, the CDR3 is TGTGCCAGCACCACCCGGTTTCAGTATTTT.

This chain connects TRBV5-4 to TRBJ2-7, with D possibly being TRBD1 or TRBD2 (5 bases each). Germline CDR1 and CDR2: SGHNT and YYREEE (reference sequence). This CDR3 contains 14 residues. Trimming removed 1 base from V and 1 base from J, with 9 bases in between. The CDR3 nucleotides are TGTGCCAGCAGCTTGTCCGGGACGTCCTACGAGCAGTACTTC. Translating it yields CASSLSGTSYEQYF.

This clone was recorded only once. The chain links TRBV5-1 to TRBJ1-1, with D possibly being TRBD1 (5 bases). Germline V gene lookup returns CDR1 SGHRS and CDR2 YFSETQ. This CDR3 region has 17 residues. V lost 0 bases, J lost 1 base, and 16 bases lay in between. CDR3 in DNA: TGCGCCAGCAGCTTGGCCGGGGCAGGGTCCGGGAACACTGAAGCTTTCTTT. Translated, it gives CASSLAGAGSGNTEAFF. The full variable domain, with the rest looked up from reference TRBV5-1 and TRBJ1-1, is KAGVTQTPRYLIKTRGQQVTLSCSPISGHRSVSWYQQTPGQGLQFLFEYFSETQRNKGNFPGRFSGRQFSNSRSEMNVSTLELGDSALYLCASSLAGAGSGNTEAFFGQGTRLTVV.

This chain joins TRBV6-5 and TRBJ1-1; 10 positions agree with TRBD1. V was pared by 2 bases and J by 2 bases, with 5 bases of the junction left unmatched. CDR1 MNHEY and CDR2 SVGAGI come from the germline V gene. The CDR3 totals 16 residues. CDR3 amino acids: CASSYRRDRGNTEAFF. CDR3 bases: TGTGCCAGCAGTTACAGGAGGGACAGGGGAAACACTGAAGCTTTCTTT.

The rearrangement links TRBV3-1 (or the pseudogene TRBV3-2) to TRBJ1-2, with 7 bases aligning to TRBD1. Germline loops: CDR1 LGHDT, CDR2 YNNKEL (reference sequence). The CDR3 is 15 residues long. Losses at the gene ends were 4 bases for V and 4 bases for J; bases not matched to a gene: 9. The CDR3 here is CASSLLPGTAYGYTF. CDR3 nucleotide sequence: TGTGCCAGCAGCCTACTTCCCGGGACAGCCTATGGCTACACCTTC.

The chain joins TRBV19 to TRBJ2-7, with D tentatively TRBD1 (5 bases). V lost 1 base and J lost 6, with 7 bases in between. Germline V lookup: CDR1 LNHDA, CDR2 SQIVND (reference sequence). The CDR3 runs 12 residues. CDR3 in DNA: TGTGCCAGTAGTATAGGCCAGGGCGAGCAGTACTTC. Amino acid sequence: CASSIGQGEQYF. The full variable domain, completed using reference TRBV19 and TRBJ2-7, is DGGITQSPKYLFRKEGQNVTLSCEQNLNHDAMYWYRQDPGQGLRLIYYSQIVNDFQKGDIAEGYSVSREKKESFPLTVTSAQKNPTAFYLCASSIGQGEQYFGPGTRLTVT.

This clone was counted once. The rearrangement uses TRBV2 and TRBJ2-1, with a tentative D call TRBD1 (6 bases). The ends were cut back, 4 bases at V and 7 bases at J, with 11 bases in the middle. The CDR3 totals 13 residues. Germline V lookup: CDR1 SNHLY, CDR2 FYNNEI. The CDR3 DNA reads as TGTGCCAGCAGTGGGGGGCTAGGGAATGAGCAGTTCTTC. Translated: CASSGGLGNEQFF.

The CDR3 coding sequence is TGTGCCAGCAGAATGACCGCGGACTATGGCTACACCTTC. Translation: CASRMTADYGYTF. The rearrangement uses TRBV25-1 and TRBJ1-2; D unresolved. V was cut by 6 bases and J by 3 bases, with 11 bases left in between. This CDR3 is built from 13 residues. CDR1 and CDR2 from the germline V gene are MGHDK and SYGVNS.

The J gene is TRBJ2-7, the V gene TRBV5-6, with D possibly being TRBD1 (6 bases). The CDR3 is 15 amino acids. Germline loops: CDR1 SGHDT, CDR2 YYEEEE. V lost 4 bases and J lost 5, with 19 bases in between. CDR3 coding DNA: TGTGCCAGCAGCCCCAGGACAGCTTATTACCACGAGCAGTACTTC. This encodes CASSPRTAYYHEQYF.

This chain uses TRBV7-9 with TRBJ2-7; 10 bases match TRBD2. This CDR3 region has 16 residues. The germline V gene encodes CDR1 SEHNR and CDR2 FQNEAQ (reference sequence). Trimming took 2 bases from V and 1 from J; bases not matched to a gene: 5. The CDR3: CASSLRTSGISYEQYF. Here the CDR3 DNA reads TGTGCCAGCAGCTTACGGACTAGCGGCATATCCTACGAGCAGTACTTC.